Here is one T cell receptor beta chain with its context. No antigen is known for it. This could be a read error, since a much larger clone is one nucleotide away. The data stem from a study of CD8 T cells in ankylosing spondylitis. Findings of the study overall: What seemed typical of ankylosing spondylitis blood was a TCR beta motif built from under 10 highly homologous variants. Reports of some motif variants in reactive arthritis synovial fluid and blood predate this one.

V was shortened by 8 bases and J by 12 bases, with 13 bases between the two germline ends. The CDR3 totals 10 residues. In germline, CDR1 is SNHLY, CDR2 FYNNEI. Quantitative 5'-RACE with molecular barcodes produced the TCR beta libraries. One entry per CDR3 protein, called by TCRdb with MiXCR from the 5' RACE reads. The repertoire holds over 100,000 distinct CDR3 sequences, with 7% as singletons. The sequencing input was blood, either unsorted or a sorted T cell fraction (not recorded which). The chain has TRBV2 and TRBJ1-1, with a weak D call TRBD1 (5 bases). This clonotype was obtained from a male donor with ankylosing spondylitis or in good health (not recorded which). The CDR3 protein is CASGGTKTFF. For the CDR3, the DNA is TGTGCCAGCGGCGGGACCAAAACTTTCTTT.